This T cell receptor (beta chain) comes out of a study of control samples from healthy donors and cancer patients. TCRdb's copy holds only in-frame clones and misses some; the assay was immunoSEQ multiplex PCR. In the table there are 150,000 to 200,000 clones, nearly 90% of which are singletons. Details on this clone: Additional DNA sequences in this sample encode the identical CDR3.

Between the trimmed V and J ends, which lost 3 bases and 2 bases, there was a span of 5 bases. The germline V gene encodes CDR1 KGHSH and CDR2 LQKENI. This CDR3 is built from 12 residues. V gene TRBV18 combines with J gene TRBJ2-7; D not certain. The sequenced sample was blood. This receptor was obtained from a woman between 50 and 59 years old in good health. In DNA, the CDR3 is TGTGCCAGCTCACCTGGAACCTACGAGCAGTACTTC. Protein product: CASSPGTYEQYF. Full variable domain (rest looked up from reference TRBV18 and TRBJ2-7): NAGVMQNPRHLVRRRGQEARLRCSPMKGHSHVYWYRQLPEEGLKFMVYLQKENIIDESGMPKERFSAEFPKEGPSILRIQQVVRGDSAAYFCASSPGTYEQYFGPGTRLTVT.